These 7 T cell receptor beta chains share one sample of origin, sequenced in a study of OX40 agonist ivuxolimab in advanced cancers. The protocol was immunoSEQ multiplex PCR, while the TCRdb copy is restricted to in-frame clones and leaves out a portion. The sample records around 70,000 clones, approximately 90% being singletons. Sequenced material: CD4+ or CD8+ T cells sorted from blood, taken in a trial of the OX40 agonist ivuxolimab. The receptor source for this set is an adult with an advanced solid tumor such as melanoma, head and neck, liver or kidney cancer.

This rearrangement joins TRBV5-4 to TRBJ2-2; TRBD1 agrees at 11 bases. V gave up 5 bases and J gave up 3 bases; unmatched junction bases: 6. Germline loops: CDR1 SGHNT, CDR2 YYREEE (reference sequence). The CDR3 has 16 amino acids. The CDR3 region has the DNA TGTGCCAGCAGTTGGACAGGGGGCGCAGACACCGGGGAGCTGTTTTTT. This gives the protein CASSWTGGADTGELFF.

The chain carries TRBV5-8 and TRBJ1-6; D is uncertain. Trimming pared 5 bases from V and 8 bases from J, leaving 11 bases between. The CDR3 is made up of 13 amino acids. Germline V CDR1 and CDR2: SGHTS, YDEGEE. The CDR3 DNA reads as TGTGCCAGCAGACCCACGTGGGATTCACCCCTCCACTTT. Translated: CASRPTWDSPLHF.

This chain links TRBV4-1 with TRBJ1-6; TRBD1 matches 10 bases. The V gene end was trimmed by 5 bases and the J gene end by 7 bases; junction bases not matched to a gene: 11. The germline V gene encodes CDR1 MGHRA and CDR2 YSYEKL. This CDR3 has 17 amino acids. CDR3 in DNA: TGCGCCAGCAGCTCTCCTGACAGGGGGCGTGGGAATTCACCCCTCCACTTT. Its protein is CASSSPDRGRGNSPLHF.

The genes are TRBV7-3 and TRBJ2-1; perhaps TRBD2 as D (5 bases). The V end lost 5 bases, the J end lost 1 base, and 15 bases lay between the germline ends. This CDR3 has 16 residues. The germline gives CDR1 SGHTA, CDR2 FQGTGA. As DNA, the CDR3 is TGTGCCAGCAGCCCCCAAGTTAGCGCTTCCTACAATGAGCAGTTCTTC. This gives the protein CASSPQVSASYNEQFF. Based on the CDR3 plus reference TRBV7-3 and TRBJ2-1, the full variable domain is GAGVSQTPSNKVTEKGKYVELRCDPISGHTALYWYRQSLGQGPEFLIYFQGTGAADDSGLPNDRFFAVRPEGSVSTLKIQRTERGDSAVYLCASSPQVSASYNEQFFGPGTRLTVL.

This clone was seen once. The rearrangement uses TRBV19 and TRBJ2-7; D is possibly TRBD2 (5 bases). The V gene lost 6 bases and the J gene lost 6 bases, with 15 bases spanning the gap. The CDR3 runs 13 residues. Looked up from germline, CDR1 is LNHDA and CDR2 is SQIVND (reference sequence). The DNA for the CDR3 is TGTGCCAGTAGGGCACCGGTCGGGGTCGAGCAGTACTTC. Translated: CASRAPVGVEQYF.

J is TRBJ1-1 and V is TRBV19; maybe TRBD1 (5 bases). Per germline, CDR1 LNHDA and CDR2 SQIVND (reference sequence). Trimming stripped 4 bases from V and 3 bases from J, with 9 bases between. The CDR3 is 13 amino acids. The CDR3 bases are TGTGCCAGTAGTACAGGGTGGGACACTGAAGCTTTCTTT. Its translation: CASSTGWDTEAFF.

The gene calls are TRBV29-1 and TRBJ2-7; 13 bases are shared with TRBD2. CDR1 and CDR2 (germline): SQVTM, ANQGSEA. Trimming at V came to 5 bases and at J to 2 bases, leaving 6 bases not matched to a gene. The CDR3 has 15 residues. The CDR3 loop is CSVSLGLAGPYEQYF. The CDR3, as DNA: TGCAGCGTTTCCCTGGGACTAGCGGGGCCCTACGAGCAGTACTTC.